The source of this TCR beta chain is a study of blood T cell repertoires in COVID-19. Study summary: Sites across the United States, Italy and Spain contributed samples from acute and convalescent COVID-19. PBMCs, B-cell-depleted T cells, or T cells provided the cDNA or gDNA that made up the material.

Clones were read by immunoSEQ multiplex PCR, and TCRdb kept only the in-frame ones, dropping some. The sample lists around 260,000 clones, 80% to 90% occurring once. Germline V gene lookup returns CDR1 SEHNR and CDR2 FQNEAQ (reference sequence). This CDR3 is 19 amino acids long. The V end was cut by 2 bases, the J end by 0 bases, with 17 bases between. The clonotype originates from a woman in her thirties or forties who had recovered from COVID-19. The rearrangement links TRBV7-9 to TRBJ2-6; TRBD1 is a possible D gene (6 bases). The sample was peripheral blood. CDR3 loop: CASSLKRGTAVSGANVLTF. The CDR3 DNA reads TGTGCCAGCAGCTTAAAGAGGGGGACGGCCGTCTCTGGGGCCAACGTCCTGACTTTC. The variable domain in full, completed from reference TRBV7-9 and TRBJ2-6, reads DTGVSQNPRHKITKRGQNVTFRCDPISEHNRLYWYRQTLGQGPEFLTYFQNEAQLEKSRLLSDRFSAERPKGSFSTLEIQRTEQGDSAMYLCASSLKRGTAVSGANVLTFGAGSRLTVL.